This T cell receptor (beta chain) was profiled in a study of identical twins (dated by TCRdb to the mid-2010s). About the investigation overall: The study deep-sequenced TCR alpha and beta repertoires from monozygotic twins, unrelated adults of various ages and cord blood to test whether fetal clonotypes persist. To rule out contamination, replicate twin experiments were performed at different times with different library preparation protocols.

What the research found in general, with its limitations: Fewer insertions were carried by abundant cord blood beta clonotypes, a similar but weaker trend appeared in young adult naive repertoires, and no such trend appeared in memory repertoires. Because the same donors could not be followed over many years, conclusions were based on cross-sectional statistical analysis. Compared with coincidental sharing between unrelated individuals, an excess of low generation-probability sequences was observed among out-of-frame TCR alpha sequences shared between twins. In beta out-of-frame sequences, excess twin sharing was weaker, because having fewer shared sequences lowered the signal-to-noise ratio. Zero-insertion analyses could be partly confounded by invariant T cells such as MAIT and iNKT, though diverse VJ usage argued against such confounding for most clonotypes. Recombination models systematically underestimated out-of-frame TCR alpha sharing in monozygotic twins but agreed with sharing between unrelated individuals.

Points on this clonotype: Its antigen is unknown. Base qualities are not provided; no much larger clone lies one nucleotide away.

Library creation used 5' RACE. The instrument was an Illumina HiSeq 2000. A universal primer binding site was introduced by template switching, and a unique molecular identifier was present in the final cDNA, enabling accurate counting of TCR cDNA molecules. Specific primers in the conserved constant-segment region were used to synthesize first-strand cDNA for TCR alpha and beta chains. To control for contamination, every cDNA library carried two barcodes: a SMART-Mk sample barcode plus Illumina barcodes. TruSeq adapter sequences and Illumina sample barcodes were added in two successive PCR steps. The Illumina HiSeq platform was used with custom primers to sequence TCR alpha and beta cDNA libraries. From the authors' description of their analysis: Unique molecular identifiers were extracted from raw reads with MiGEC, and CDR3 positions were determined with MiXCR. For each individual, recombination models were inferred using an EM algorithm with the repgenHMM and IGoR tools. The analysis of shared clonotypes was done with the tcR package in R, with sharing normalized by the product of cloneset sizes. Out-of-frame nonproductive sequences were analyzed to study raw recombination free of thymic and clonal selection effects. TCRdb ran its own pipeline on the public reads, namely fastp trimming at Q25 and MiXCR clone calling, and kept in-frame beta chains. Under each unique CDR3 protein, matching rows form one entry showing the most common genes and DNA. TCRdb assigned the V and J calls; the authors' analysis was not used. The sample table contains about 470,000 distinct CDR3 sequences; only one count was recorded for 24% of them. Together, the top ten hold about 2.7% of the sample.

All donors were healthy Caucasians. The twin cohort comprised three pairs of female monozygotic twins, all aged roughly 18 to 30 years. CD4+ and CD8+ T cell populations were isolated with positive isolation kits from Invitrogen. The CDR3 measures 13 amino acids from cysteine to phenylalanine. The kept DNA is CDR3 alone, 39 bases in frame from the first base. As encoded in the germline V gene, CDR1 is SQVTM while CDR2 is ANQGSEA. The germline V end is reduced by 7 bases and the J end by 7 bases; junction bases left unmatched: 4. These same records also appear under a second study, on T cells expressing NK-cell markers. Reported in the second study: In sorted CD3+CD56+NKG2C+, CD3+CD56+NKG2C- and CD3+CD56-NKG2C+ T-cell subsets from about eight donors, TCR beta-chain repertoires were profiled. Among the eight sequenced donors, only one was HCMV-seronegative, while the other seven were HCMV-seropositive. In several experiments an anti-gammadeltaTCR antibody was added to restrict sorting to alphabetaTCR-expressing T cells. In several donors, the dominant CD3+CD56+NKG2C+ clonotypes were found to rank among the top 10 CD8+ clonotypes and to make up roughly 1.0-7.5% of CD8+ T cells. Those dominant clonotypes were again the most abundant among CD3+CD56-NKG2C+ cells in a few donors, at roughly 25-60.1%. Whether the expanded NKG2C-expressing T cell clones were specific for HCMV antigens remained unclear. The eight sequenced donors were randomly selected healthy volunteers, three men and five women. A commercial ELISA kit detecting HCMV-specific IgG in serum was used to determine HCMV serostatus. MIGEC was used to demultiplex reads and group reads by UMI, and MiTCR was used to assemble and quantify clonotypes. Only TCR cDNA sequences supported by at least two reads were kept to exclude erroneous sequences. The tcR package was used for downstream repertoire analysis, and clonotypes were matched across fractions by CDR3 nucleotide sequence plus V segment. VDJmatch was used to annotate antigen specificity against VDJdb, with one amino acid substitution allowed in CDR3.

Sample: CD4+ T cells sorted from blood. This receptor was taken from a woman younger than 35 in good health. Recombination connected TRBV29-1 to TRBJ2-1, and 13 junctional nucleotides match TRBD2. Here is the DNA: TGCAGCGAAGGGACTAGCGGGGCTAATGAGCAGTTCTTC. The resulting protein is CSEGTSGANEQFF.